This T cell receptor beta chain was sequenced during a study of T cells in Graves' hyperthyroidism and ophthalmopathy. Germline V gene sequence: CDR1 SGHDT, CDR2 YYEEEE. The germline V and J ends were trimmed by 5 bases and 4 bases, with 16 bases remaining between them. The CDR3 loop spans 14 amino acids. The source material, RNA transcripts, was used to amplify TCR beta CDR3 regions. Initially, a first-round RT-PCR of the TCR CDR3 employed the HTBI primer set. Each CDR3 protein gets one entry after TCRdb re-called the multiplex PCR reads with MiXCR. The sample records about 760,000 distinct CDR3 sequences, around 40% being singletons. Stable Graves' hyperthyroidism meant no ophthalmopathy progression within 18 months. PBMCs stemmed from around 10 ml fresh peripheral blood. Broader study findings: Using 13 V-J features, a model discriminated ophthalmopathy from stable hyperthyroidism.

A remark on this clonotype: No antigen is known for it.

This sequence was found in a woman in her forties with Graves' hyperthyroidism. The sample comprised blood. The chain uses TRBV5-6 and TRBJ2-7, with D perhaps given as TRBD1 or TRBD2 (5 bases each). Here the CDR3 DNA reads TGTGCCAGCAGAGAAAAGGGGCGACTATACGAGCAGTACTTC. This sequence encodes CASREKGRLYEQYF.